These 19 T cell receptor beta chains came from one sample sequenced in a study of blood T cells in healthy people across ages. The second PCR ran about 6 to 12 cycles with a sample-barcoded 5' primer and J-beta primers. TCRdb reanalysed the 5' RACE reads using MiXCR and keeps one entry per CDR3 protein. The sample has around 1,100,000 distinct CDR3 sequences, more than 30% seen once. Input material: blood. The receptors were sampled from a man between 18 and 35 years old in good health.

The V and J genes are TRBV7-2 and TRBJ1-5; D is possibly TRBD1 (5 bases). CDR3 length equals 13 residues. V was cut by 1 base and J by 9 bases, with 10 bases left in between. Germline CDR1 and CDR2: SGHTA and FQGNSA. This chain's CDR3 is CASSLVRGPPQHF. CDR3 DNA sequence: TGTGCCAGCAGCTTAGTTAGGGGACCGCCCCAGCATTTT.

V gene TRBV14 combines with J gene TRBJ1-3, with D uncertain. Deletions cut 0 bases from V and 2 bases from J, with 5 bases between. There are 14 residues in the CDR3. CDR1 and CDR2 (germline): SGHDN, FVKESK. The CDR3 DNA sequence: TGTGCCAGCAGCCAAGATGTCGCTGGAAACACCATATATTTT. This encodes CASSQDVAGNTIYF.

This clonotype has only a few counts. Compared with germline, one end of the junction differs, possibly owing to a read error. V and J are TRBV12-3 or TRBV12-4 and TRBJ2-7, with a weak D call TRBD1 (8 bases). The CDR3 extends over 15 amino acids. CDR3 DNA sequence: TGTGCCAGCAGCTCCGGACAGGGACTACCCTACGAGCAGTACTTT. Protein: CASSSGQGLPYEQYF.

CDR3 in amino acids: CASSLTRALSNEQYF. The CDR3, as DNA: TGTGCCAGCAGCTTAACCCGTGCGTTAAGCAATGAGCAGTACTTC. The V gene is TRBV7-3, the J gene TRBJ2-5; D not certain. The germline CDR1 and CDR2 sequences are SGHTA and FQGTGA. This CDR3 spans 15 amino acids. Trimming shortened V by 0 bases and J by 11 bases, and 19 bases separated the two germline ends.

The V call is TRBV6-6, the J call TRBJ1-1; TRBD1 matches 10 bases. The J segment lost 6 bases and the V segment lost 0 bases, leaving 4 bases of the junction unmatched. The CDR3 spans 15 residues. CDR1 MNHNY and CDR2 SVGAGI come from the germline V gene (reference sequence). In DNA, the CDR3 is TGTGCCAGCAGTTACTCTCCGGACAGGGGGGCTGAAGCTTTCTTT. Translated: CASSYSPDRGAEAFF.

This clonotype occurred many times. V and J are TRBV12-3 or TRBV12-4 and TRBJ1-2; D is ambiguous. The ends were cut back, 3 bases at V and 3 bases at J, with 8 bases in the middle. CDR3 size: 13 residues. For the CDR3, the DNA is TGTGCCAGCAGTTTGTCCGACCACTATGGCTACACCTTC. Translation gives CASSLSDHYGYTF.

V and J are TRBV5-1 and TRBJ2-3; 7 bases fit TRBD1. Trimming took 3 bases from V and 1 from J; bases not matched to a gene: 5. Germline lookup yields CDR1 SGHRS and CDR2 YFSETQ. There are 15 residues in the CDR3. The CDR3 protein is CASSSGDSRTDTQYF. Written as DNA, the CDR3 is TGCGCCAGCAGCTCCGGGGACAGTCGCACAGATACGCAGTATTTT.

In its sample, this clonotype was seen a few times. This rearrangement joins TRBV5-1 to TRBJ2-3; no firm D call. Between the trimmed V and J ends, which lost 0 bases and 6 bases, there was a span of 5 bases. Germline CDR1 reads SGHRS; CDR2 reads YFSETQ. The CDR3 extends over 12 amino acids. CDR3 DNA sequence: TGCGCCAGCAGCTTGGCCATGGATACGCAGTATTTT. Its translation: CASSLAMDTQYF.

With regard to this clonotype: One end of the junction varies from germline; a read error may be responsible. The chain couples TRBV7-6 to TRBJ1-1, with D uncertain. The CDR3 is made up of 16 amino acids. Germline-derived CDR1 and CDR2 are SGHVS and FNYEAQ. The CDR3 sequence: CVSSPSTILRAGQAFF. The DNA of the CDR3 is TGTGTCAGCAGCCCCAGCACTATTCTCCGGGCTGGGCAAGCTTTCTTT.

CDR3 sequence reads: CASSVEDRVWSDTQYF. The CDR3 DNA sequence: TGTGCCAGCAGCGTAGAGGACAGGGTGTGGTCAGATACGCAGTATTTT. The J gene is TRBJ2-3, the V gene TRBV9; 8 bases fit TRBD1. J lost 4 bases, V lost 0 bases, and 7 bases had no gene match. Germline values: CDR1 SGDLS, CDR2 YYNGEE. This CDR3 contains 16 residues.

The CDR3 loop is CANRQTGSGGYTF. The CDR3 DNA is TGTGCCAACAGACAGACGGGCTCAGGTGGCTACACCTTC. V is TRBV6-5 and J is TRBJ1-2; D perhaps matches TRBD1 (5 bases). Germline CDR1 MNHEY, CDR2 SVGAGI. V lost 10 bases and J lost 7, with 19 bases in between. CDR3 length: 13 amino acids.

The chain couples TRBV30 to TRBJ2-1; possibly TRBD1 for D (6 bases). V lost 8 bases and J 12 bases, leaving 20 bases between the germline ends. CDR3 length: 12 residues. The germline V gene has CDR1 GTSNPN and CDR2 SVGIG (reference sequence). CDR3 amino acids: CAGDPGADGQFF. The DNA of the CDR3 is TGTGCCGGCGATCCAGGGGCCGATGGGCAGTTCTTC.

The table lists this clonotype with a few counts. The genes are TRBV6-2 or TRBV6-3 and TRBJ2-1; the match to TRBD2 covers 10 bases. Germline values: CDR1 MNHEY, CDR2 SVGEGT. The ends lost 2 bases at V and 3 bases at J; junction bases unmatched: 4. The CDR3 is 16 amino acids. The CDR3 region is CASSYEASGGYNEQFF. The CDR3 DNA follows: TGTGCCAGCAGTTACGAGGCTAGCGGGGGCTACAATGAGCAGTTCTTC.

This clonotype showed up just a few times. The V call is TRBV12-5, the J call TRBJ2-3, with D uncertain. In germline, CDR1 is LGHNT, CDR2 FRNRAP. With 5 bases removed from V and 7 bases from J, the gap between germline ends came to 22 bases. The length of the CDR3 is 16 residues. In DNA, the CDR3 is TGTGCTAGTGGTCCCGAACGACCCCTCTCGGCCCATACGCAGTATTTT. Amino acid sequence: CASGPERPLSAHTQYF. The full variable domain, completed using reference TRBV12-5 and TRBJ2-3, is DARVTQTPRHKVTEMGQEVTMRCQPILGHNTVFWYRQTMMQGLELLAYFRNRAPLDDSGMPKDRFSAEMPDATLATLKIQPSEPRDSAVYFCASGPERPLSAHTQYFGPGTRLTVL.

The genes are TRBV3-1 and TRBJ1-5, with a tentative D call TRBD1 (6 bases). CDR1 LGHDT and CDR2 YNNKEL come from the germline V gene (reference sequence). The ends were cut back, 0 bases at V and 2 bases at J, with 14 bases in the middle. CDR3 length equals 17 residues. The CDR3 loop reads CASSQETGLGGNQPQHF. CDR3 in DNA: TGTGCCAGCAGCCAAGAGACAGGCCTGGGGGGCAATCAGCCCCAGCATTTT.

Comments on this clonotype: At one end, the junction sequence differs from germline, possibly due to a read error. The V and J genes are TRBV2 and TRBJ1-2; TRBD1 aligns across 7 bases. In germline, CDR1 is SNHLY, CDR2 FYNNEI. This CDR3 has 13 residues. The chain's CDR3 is CASIRTGDYGYTF. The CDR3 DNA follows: TGTGCTAGCATTCGGACAGGAGACTATGGCTACACCTTC.

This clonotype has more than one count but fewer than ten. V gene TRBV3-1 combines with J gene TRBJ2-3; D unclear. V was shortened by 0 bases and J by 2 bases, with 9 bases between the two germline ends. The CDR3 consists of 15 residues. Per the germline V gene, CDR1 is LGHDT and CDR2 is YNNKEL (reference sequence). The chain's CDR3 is CASSQDTLYTDTQYF. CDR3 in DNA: TGTGCCAGCAGCCAAGATACGCTATACACAGATACGCAGTATTTT.

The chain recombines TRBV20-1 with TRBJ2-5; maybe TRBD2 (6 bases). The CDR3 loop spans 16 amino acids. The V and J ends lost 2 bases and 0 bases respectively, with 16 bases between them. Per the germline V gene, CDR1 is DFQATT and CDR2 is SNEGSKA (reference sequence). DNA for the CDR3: TGCAGTGCTAGAAGTGGCGGGGCCAGGTACCAAGAGACCCAGTACTTC. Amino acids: CSARSGGARYQETQYF.

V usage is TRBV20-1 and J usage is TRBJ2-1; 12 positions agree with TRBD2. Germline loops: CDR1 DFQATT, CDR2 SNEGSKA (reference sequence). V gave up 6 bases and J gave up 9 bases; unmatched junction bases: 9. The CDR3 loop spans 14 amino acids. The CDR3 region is CSALTETSGGEQFF. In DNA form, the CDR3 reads TGCAGTGCCCTGACCGAGACTAGCGGGGGTGAGCAGTTCTTC.